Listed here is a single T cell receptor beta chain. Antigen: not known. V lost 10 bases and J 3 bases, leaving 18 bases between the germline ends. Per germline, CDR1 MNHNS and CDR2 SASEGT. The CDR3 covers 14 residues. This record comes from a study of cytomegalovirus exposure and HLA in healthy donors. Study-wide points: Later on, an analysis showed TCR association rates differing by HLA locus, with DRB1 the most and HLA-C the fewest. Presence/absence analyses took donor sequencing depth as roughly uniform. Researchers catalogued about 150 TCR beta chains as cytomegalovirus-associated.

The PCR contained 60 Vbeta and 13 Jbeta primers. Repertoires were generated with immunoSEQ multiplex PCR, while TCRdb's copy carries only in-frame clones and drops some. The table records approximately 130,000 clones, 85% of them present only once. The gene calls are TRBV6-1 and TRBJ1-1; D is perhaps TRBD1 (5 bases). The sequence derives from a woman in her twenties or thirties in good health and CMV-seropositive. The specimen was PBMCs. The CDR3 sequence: CATREAGGDTEAFF. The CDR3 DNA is TGTGCCACGCGGGAGGCGGGGGGGGACACTGAAGCTTTCTTT.